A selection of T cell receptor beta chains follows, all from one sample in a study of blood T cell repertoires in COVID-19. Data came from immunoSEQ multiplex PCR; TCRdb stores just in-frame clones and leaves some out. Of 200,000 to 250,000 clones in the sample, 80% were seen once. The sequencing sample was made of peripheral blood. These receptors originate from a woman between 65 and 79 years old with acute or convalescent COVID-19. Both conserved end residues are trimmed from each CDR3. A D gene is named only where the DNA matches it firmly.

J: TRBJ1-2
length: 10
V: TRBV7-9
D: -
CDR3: ASKQEGYGYT

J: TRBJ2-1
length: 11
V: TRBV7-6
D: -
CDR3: ASSRLVDNEQF

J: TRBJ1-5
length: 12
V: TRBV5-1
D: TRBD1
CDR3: ASSPRGLNQPQH

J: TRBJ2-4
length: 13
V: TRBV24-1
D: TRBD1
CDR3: ATSDTGGEKNIQY

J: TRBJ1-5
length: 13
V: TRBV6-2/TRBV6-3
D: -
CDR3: ASSYTGRSGQPQH

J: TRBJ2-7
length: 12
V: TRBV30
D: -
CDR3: AWSVPAWANGQY

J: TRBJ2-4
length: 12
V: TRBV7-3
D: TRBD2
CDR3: ASSPSGGGNIQY

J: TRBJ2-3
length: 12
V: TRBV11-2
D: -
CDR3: ASSLGNQIDTQY

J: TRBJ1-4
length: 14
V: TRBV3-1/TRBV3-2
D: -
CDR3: ASSQDVAGEREKLF

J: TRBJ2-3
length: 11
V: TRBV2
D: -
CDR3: ASMEVSGDTQY

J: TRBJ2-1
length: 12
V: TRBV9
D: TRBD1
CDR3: ASSVRTGGDEQF

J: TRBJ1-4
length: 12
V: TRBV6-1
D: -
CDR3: ASSETTTNEKLF

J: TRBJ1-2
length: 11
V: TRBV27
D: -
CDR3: ASSSDSDYGYT

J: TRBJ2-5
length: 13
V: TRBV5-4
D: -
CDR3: ASSLESGGVETQY

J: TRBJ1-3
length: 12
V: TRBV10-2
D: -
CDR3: ASSVGGTGNTIY

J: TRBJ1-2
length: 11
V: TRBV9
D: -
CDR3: ASSPRTSGSYT

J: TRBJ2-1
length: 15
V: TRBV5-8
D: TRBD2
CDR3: ASSSVLTSGVYNEQF

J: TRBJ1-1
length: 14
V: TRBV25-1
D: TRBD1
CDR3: ATTRRGGTGRTEAF

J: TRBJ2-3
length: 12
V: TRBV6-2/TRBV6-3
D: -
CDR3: ASTPTTTRDTQY

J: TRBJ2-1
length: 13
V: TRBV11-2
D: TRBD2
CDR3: ASSAGGPAYNEQF

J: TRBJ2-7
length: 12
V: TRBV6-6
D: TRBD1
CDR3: ASSGQARGNEQY

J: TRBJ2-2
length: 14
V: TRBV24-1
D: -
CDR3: ATSDLGRGGIGELF

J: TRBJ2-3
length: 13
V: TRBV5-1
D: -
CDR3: ASSPEGAITDTQY

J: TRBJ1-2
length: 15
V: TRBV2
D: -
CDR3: ASSSTGGEKAAYGYT

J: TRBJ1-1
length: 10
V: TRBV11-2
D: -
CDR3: ASSRYAGEAF

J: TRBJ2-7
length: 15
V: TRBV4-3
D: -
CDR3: ASSQGVGASDTYEQY

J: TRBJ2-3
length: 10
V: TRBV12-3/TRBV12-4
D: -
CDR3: ASSYQRETQY

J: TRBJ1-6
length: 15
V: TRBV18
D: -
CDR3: ASSPKEGSSYNSPLH

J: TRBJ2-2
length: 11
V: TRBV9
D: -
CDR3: ASSLSLRGELF

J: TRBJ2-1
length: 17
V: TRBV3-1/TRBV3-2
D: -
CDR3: ASSQGVTSYRGGLNEQF

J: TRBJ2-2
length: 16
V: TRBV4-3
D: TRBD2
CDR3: ASSQDLPGGINTGELF

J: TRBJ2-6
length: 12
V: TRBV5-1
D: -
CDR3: ASTPGSGANVLT

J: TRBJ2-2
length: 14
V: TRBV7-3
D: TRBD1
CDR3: ASSLMGQGGTGELF

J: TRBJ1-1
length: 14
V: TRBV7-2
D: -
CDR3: ASSLGRIQSSPGAF

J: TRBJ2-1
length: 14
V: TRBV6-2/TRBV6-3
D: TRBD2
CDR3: ASSSYGTSVNNEQF

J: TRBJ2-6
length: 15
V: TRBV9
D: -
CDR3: ASSVGRGAHGANVLT

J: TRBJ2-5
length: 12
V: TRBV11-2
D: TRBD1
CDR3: ASSPRGSGETQY

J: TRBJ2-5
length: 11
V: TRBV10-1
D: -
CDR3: ASSDYGYETQY

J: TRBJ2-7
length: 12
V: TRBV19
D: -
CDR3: ASSLDRSSYEQY

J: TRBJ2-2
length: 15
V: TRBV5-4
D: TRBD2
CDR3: ASSPSTSGVHTGELF